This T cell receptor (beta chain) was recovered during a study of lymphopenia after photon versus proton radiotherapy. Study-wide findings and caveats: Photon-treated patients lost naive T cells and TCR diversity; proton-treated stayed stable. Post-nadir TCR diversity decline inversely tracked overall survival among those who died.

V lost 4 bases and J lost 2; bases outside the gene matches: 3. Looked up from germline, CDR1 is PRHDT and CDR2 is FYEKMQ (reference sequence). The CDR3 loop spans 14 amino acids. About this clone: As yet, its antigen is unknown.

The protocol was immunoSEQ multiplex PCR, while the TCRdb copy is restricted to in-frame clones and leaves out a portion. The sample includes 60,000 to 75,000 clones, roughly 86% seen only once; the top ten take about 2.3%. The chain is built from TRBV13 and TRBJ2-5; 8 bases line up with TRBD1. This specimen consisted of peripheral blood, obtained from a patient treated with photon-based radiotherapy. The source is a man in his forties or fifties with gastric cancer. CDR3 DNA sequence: TGTGCCAGCAGCTCTCGACAGGGGCAAGAGACCCAGTACTTC. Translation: CASSSRQGQETQYF.